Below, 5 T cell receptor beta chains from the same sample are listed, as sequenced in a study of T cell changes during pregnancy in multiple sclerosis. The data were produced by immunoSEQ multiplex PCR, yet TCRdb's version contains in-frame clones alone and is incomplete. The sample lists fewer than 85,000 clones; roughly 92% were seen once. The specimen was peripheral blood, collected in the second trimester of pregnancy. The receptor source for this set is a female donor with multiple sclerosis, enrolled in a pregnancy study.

The CDR3 bases are TGCGCCAGCAGCTTGGGAGGGACAGGCAATGAGCAGTTCTTC. It yields the protein CASSLGGTGNEQFF. The chain recombines TRBV5-1 with TRBJ2-1; 8 bases map to TRBD1. Germline V gene data show CDR1 as SGHRS and CDR2 as YFSETQ. The J segment lost 6 bases and the V segment lost 0 bases, leaving 2 bases of the junction unmatched. This CDR3 has 14 residues.

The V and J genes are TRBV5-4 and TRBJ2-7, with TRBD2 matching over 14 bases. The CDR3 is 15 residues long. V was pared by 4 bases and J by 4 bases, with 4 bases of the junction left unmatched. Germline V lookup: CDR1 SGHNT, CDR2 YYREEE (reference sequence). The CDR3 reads CASSPGTSGGYEQYF. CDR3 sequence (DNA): TGTGCCAGCAGCCCCGGGACTAGCGGGGGATACGAGCAGTACTTC.

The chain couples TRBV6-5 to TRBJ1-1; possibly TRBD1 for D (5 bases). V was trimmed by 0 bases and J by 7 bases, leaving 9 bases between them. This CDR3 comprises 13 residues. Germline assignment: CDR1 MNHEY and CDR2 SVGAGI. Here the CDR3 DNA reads TGTGCCAGCAGTTACTCCTGGGGCAGTGAAGCTTTCTTT. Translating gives CASSYSWGSEAFF.

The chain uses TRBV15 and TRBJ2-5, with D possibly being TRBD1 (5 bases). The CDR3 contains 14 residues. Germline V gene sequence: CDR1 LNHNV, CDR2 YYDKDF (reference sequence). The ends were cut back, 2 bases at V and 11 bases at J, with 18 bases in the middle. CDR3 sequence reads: CATSRYPDTLEQYF. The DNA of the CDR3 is TGTGCCACCAGCAGATACCCGGACACCTTGGAGCAGTACTTC.

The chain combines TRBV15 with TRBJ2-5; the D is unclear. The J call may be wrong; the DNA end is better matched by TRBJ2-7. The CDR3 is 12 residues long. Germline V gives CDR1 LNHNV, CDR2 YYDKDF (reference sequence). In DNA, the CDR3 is TGTGCCACCAGCAGAGATCGCTACGAGCAGTACTTC. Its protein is CATSRDRYEQYF.